Each of the 17 T cell receptor beta chains below was sequenced from the same sample in a study of T cell changes during pregnancy in multiple sclerosis. TCRdb's table, derived via immunoSEQ multiplex PCR, lists solely in-frame clones and lacks some. The table records 70,000 to 80,000 clones, approximately 94% of them present only once. The sample here was peripheral blood, taken in the third trimester of pregnancy. These TCRs come from a female donor with multiple sclerosis, enrolled in a pregnancy study.

The J gene is TRBJ1-6, the V gene TRBV4-1; D is uncertain. The germline V and J ends were trimmed by 0 bases and 5 bases, with 8 bases remaining between them. From germline, CDR1 is MGHRA and CDR2 YSYEKL. This CDR3 comprises 15 residues. CDR3 bases: TGCGCCAGCAGCCAAGATTCTGGAGATAATTCACCCCTCCACTTT. Translated: CASSQDSGDNSPLHF.

The chain employs TRBV29-1 and TRBJ2-1, with 13 bases matching TRBD2. The CDR3 has 16 amino acids. Germline assignment: CDR1 SQVTM and CDR2 ANQGSEA. V gave up 2 bases and J gave up 7 bases; unmatched junction bases: 8. CDR3 in amino acids: CSVELTSGGAHNEQFF. DNA for the CDR3: TGCAGCGTTGAACTCACTAGCGGGGGGGCCCATAATGAGCAGTTCTTC.

The chain is built from TRBV4-1 and TRBJ2-1; D is possibly TRBD2 (6 bases). V lost 0 bases, J lost 4 bases, and 16 bases lay in between. Germline lookup yields CDR1 MGHRA and CDR2 YSYEKL. The CDR3 spans 17 residues. CDR3 nucleotide sequence: TGCGCCAGCAGCCAAGATCCAGCGGGTCCCCGGTACAATGAGCAGTTCTTC. Translated: CASSQDPAGPRYNEQFF.

This chain uses TRBV14 with TRBJ2-3; D is unclear. Per germline, CDR1 SGHDN and CDR2 FVKESK. The CDR3 contains 13 residues. Trimming cost V 0 bases and J 6 bases, with 7 bases left between them. The CDR3 is CASSQDLRDTQYF. The CDR3 bases are TGTGCCAGCAGCCAAGATCTCCGGGATACGCAGTATTTT.

This CDR3 reads CASTPPGTDTQYF. In DNA, the CDR3 is TGTGCCAGCACTCCACCGGGCACAGATACGCAGTATTTT. The J gene is TRBJ2-3, the V gene TRBV6-5; D is unclear. The CDR3 has 13 residues. Per germline, CDR1 MNHEY and CDR2 SVGAGI. Trimming stripped 7 bases from V and 1 base from J, with 9 bases between.

This rearrangement joins TRBV6-1 to TRBJ2-3; 12 nucleotides agree with TRBD2. The V and J ends lost 6 bases and 3 bases, in that order; junction bases with no gene match: 4. The CDR3 has 15 residues. Germline V gene lookup returns CDR1 MNHNS and CDR2 SASEGT. The CDR3 reads CASSRLAGETDTQYF. CDR3 nucleotide sequence: TGTGCCAGCAGCCGACTAGCGGGGGAAACAGATACGCAGTATTTT.

The gene calls are TRBV15 and TRBJ2-4, with D perhaps TRBD2 (5 bases). Trimming removed 1 base from V and 9 bases from J, with 16 bases in between. The CDR3 extends over 15 amino acids. CDR1 and CDR2 from the germline V gene are LNHNV and YYDKDF (reference sequence). In DNA, the CDR3 is TGTGCCACCAGCAGAGGACGGGGAATATTATCCATTCAGTACTTC. Protein product: CATSRGRGILSIQYF.

The J gene is TRBJ2-2, the V gene TRBV5-4; D ambiguous. Per the germline V gene, CDR1 is SGHNT and CDR2 is YYREEE (reference sequence). The CDR3 length is 17 residues. Trimming pared 4 bases from V and 5 bases from J, leaving 21 bases between. For the CDR3, the DNA is TGTGCCAGCAGCCCAGCTACTCTAGGCAGTCGGACCGGGGAGCTGTTTTTT. This translates into CASSPATLGSRTGELFF.

The V gene is TRBV7-9, the J gene TRBJ2-5, with a possible D match to TRBD1 (6 bases). Deletions cut 4 bases from V and 4 bases from J, with 10 bases between. The CDR3 has 13 residues. Germline CDR1 reads SEHNR; CDR2 reads FQNEAQ (reference sequence). The CDR3 here is CASSSTGPETQYF. The CDR3 DNA sequence: TGTGCCAGCAGCTCTACAGGGCCAGAGACCCAGTACTTC.

In this sample, this clone turned up once. The gene calls are TRBV5-5 and TRBJ1-1; a possible D gene is TRBD1 (6 bases). The germline gives CDR1 SGHKS, CDR2 YYEKEE (reference sequence). The CDR3 covers 14 residues. V lost 4 bases to trimming and J lost 0 bases, with 10 bases between them. DNA for the CDR3: TGTGCCAGCAGCCCAGGACAGATGAACACTGAAGCTTTCTTT. Translation: CASSPGQMNTEAFF.

This rearrangement joins TRBV5-6 to TRBJ1-3; D might be TRBD1 (5 bases). V was clipped by 0 bases and J by 4 bases, with 8 bases between them. This CDR3 comprises 14 residues. Germline values: CDR1 SGHDT, CDR2 YYEEEE. The chain's CDR3 is CASSLAGFGNTIYF. The CDR3 DNA follows: TGTGCCAGCAGCTTGGCAGGGTTCGGAAACACCATATATTTT.

This clone appeared once. The V gene is TRBV9, the J gene TRBJ1-1, with TRBD1 identical over 8 bases. Germline V gives CDR1 SGDLS, CDR2 YYNGEE. The CDR3 consists of 14 residues. The V and J ends lost 4 bases and 5 bases, in that order; junction bases with no gene match: 7. The CDR3 protein is CASSTHTGGTEAFF. In DNA, the CDR3 is TGTGCCAGCAGCACACACACAGGGGGAACTGAAGCTTTCTTT.

This sequence joins TRBV5-4 and TRBJ2-2; tentatively, D is TRBD1 (6 bases). Germline CDR1 and CDR2: SGHNT and YYREEE (reference sequence). Trimming cost V 4 bases and J 6 bases, with 19 bases left between them. The CDR3 consists of 16 residues. DNA of the CDR3: TGTGCCAGCAGCCTGGGACCCGGGACACTCGCCGGGGAGCTGTTTTTT. Its translation is CASSLGPGTLAGELFF.

This clone was seen only once. The genes are TRBV5-6 and TRBJ1-5, with unresolved D. Germline V gene lookup returns CDR1 SGHDT and CDR2 YYEEEE. CDR3 length: 17 amino acids. V dropped 4 bases and J dropped 0 bases, with 17 bases sitting between them. The CDR3 protein is CASSTGATVNSNQPQHF. In DNA, the CDR3 is TGTGCCAGCAGCACTGGTGCCACAGTTAATAGCAATCAGCCCCAGCATTTT.

This clone was observed once. This rearrangement joins TRBV5-5 to TRBJ1-5; D is possibly TRBD1 (6 bases). This CDR3 has 16 amino acids. The germline CDR1 and CDR2 sequences are SGHKS and YYEKEE (reference sequence). Trimming took off 1 base at V and 0 bases at J, with 11 bases between the two ends. Here the CDR3 DNA reads TGTGCCAGCAGCTTGAGGGGGGGCTTTAGCAATCAGCCCCAGCATTTT. Translation: CASSLRGGFSNQPQHF.

The chain combines TRBV11-2 with TRBJ1-4; D is undetermined. V gave up 5 bases and J gave up 3 bases, with 13 bases separating them. Germline V gene lookup returns CDR1 SGHAT and CDR2 FQNNGV. The CDR3 runs to 15 residues. The CDR3 is CASSQVGSANEKLFF. The CDR3 region has the DNA TGTGCCAGCAGCCAAGTCGGGTCTGCTAATGAAAAACTGTTTTTT.

This chain joins TRBV6-6 and TRBJ2-1; TRBD2 aligns across 8 bases. CDR3 size: 15 residues. V was pared by 4 bases and J by 3 bases, with 5 bases of the junction left unmatched. Germline assignment: CDR1 MNHNY and CDR2 SVGAGI (reference sequence). CDR3 DNA: TGTGCCAGCAGTTCCGCGGGGGGCGACTACAATGAGCAGTTCTTC. This translates into CASSSAGGDYNEQFF.